The next 15 T cell receptor beta chains were all read from a single sample in a study of identifying expanded T cells in peripheral blood. Data came from immunoSEQ multiplex PCR; TCRdb stores just in-frame clones and leaves some out. The sample has 90,000 or so clones; around 88% are singletons. The sample comprised blood. These receptors all come from a person aged 18-70 years in good health.

The chain employs TRBV11-2 and TRBJ1-1; the match to TRBD1 covers 9 bases. This CDR3 is 16 amino acids long. The V segment lost 5 bases and the J segment 7 bases; nucleotides outside the gene matches: 14. CDR1 and CDR2 (germline): SGHAT, FQNNGV. The CDR3 bases are TGTGCCAGCAGCCGTCTCGGGACAGGGTTGAGAGGTGAAGCTTTCTTT. Amino acid sequence: CASSRLGTGLRGEAFF.

This chain links TRBV7-9 with TRBJ2-7; 9 nucleotides align to TRBD1. Germline V gene data show CDR1 as SEHNR and CDR2 as FQNEAQ (reference sequence). The V gene end was trimmed by 5 bases and the J gene end by 4 bases; junction bases not matched to a gene: 9. The CDR3 runs to 15 residues. The DNA of the CDR3 is TGTGCCAGCAGCCCCGGGACAGGGTTGGTGTACGAGCAGTACTTC. This encodes CASSPGTGLVYEQYF.

This chain uses TRBV19 with TRBJ1-2; D might be TRBD1 (6 bases). V was pared by 3 bases and J by 8 bases, with 22 bases between. CDR1 and CDR2 (germline): LNHDA, SQIVND (reference sequence). The CDR3 consists of 16 residues. Here the CDR3 reads CASSMVSGGRGGGYTF. CDR3 nucleotides: TGTGCCAGTAGTATGGTGTCGGGGGGGCGCGGGGGCGGCTACACCTTC.

V usage is TRBV5-4 and J usage is TRBJ1-4; 7 positions agree with TRBD1. Per the germline V gene, CDR1 is SGHNT and CDR2 is YYREEE (reference sequence). V was clipped by 4 bases and J by 8 bases; unmatched bases: 8. CDR3 size: 14 residues. CDR3 coding DNA: TGTGCCAGCAGCGGAACAGGGGCGGGGGAAAAACTGTTTTTT. Translation: CASSGTGAGEKLFF.

Points on this clone: One end of the junction fails to match germline, which may point to a read error. The gene calls are TRBV11-2 and TRBJ2-2, with TRBD1 matching 8 bases. The CDR3 is made up of 13 amino acids. Germline assignment: CDR1 SGHAT and CDR2 FQNNGV. The CDR3 region is CASSLDRGGVLFF. The CDR3 DNA sequence: TGTGCCAGCAGCCTTGACAGGGGTGGGGTGCTGTTTTTT.

The V and J genes are TRBV11-2 and TRBJ2-7, with D perhaps given as TRBD1 or TRBD2 (5 bases each). The germline CDR1 and CDR2 sequences are SGHAT and FQNNGV. V was clipped by 0 bases and J by 2 bases, with 17 bases between them. The CDR3 is 17 amino acids. The CDR3 here is CASSLDDGADYAYEQYF. The CDR3 nucleotides read TGTGCCAGCAGCTTAGATGATGGGGCCGACTATGCCTACGAGCAGTACTTC. Full variable domain (missing parts from reference TRBV11-2 and TRBJ2-7): EAGVAQSPRYKIIEKRQSVAFWCNPISGHATLYWYQQILGQGPKLLIQFQNNGVVDDSQLPKDRFSAERLKGVDSTLKIQPAKLEDSAVYLCASSLDDGADYAYEQYFGPGTRLTVT.

The CDR3 here is CASVFTGAGELFF. In DNA form, the CDR3 reads TGTGCTAGTGTTTTTACAGGGGCCGGGGAGCTGTTTTTT. V and J are TRBV12-5 and TRBJ2-2; 7 nucleotides agree with TRBD1. V lost 7 bases to trimming and J lost 6 bases; unmatched junction nucleotides: 5. CDR3 length: 13 amino acids. Per germline, CDR1 LGHNT and CDR2 FRNRAP. Supplemented by reference TRBV12-5 and TRBJ2-2, the full variable domain reads DARVTQTPRHKVTEMGQEVTMRCQPILGHNTVFWYRQTMMQGLELLAYFRNRAPLDDSGMPKDRFSAEMPDATLATLKIQPSEPRDSAVYFCASVFTGAGELFFGEGSRLTVL.

This chain connects TRBV7-9 to TRBJ2-3; 8 bases agree with TRBD2. Germline V CDR1 and CDR2: SEHNR, FQNEAQ (reference sequence). This CDR3 has 14 amino acids. The V and J ends lost 5 bases and 4 bases, in that order; junction bases with no gene match: 5. CDR3 in DNA: TGTGCCAGCAGCCTAACGGGGGGGGCAGATACGCAGTATTTT. Its translation is CASSLTGGADTQYF. Combining the CDR3 with reference TRBV7-9 and TRBJ2-3 gives the whole variable domain DTGVSQNPRHKITKRGQNVTFRCDPISEHNRLYWYRQTLGQGPEFLTYFQNEAQLEKSRLLSDRFSAERPKGSFSTLEIQRTEQGDSAMYLCASSLTGGADTQYFGPGTRLTVL.

This chain links TRBV30 with TRBJ1-1, with TRBD1 as a possible D gene (6 bases). This CDR3 has 15 amino acids. Per germline, CDR1 GTSNPN and CDR2 SVGIG (reference sequence). V was trimmed by 4 bases and J by 5 bases, leaving 20 bases between them. The CDR3 sequence is CAWKRTQGGRTEAFF. DNA for the CDR3: TGTGCCTGGAAACGAACACAGGGCGGAAGAACTGAAGCTTTCTTT.

The V gene is TRBV11-2, the J gene TRBJ1-5; the D gene is possibly TRBD1 (5 bases). V lost 5 bases, J lost 7 bases, and 12 bases lay in between. The CDR3 sequence is 13 residues long. Germline V gives CDR1 SGHAT, CDR2 FQNNGV. CDR3 region: CASSLAWGQPQHF. The CDR3 DNA is TGTGCCAGCAGCCTCGCCTGGGGGCAGCCCCAGCATTTT. Variable domain in full (rest from reference TRBV11-2 and TRBJ1-5): EAGVAQSPRYKIIEKRQSVAFWCNPISGHATLYWYQQILGQGPKLLIQFQNNGVVDDSQLPKDRFSAERLKGVDSTLKIQPAKLEDSAVYLCASSLAWGQPQHFGDGTRLSIL.

On this clone: Its ends do not fully match the called genes, so a read error is possible. V and J are TRBV19 and TRBJ1-1, with D unresolved. There are 11 residues in the CDR3. Germline assignment: CDR1 LNHDA and CDR2 SQIVND (reference sequence). Written as DNA, the CDR3 is TGTGCCAGTACTAGTGGAGTGGTGGGCACCTTT. It specifies CASTSGVVGTF.

CDR3 residues: CASSSARTSGANVLTF. CDR3 DNA: TGTGCCAGCAGCTCCGCCCGGACCTCTGGGGCCAACGTCCTGACTTTC. V and J are TRBV7-9 and TRBJ2-6; no definite D call. The CDR3 is 16 amino acids. CDR1 SEHNR and CDR2 FQNEAQ come from the germline V gene (reference sequence). V was cut by 4 bases and J by 0 bases, with 10 bases left in between.

This chain joins TRBV6-5 and TRBJ2-7, with TRBD1 as a possible D gene (6 bases). CDR1 and CDR2 (germline): MNHEY, SVGAGI. The length of the CDR3 is 15 residues. V shed 5 bases and J shed 5 bases, with 19 bases lying between them. The CDR3: CASSPTWAQGDEQYF. DNA of the CDR3: TGTGCCAGCAGTCCAACCTGGGCACAGGGAGACGAGCAGTACTTC.

This chain joins TRBV7-2 and TRBJ1-5, with D uncertain. The CDR3 covers 16 residues. V lost 2 bases, J lost 9 bases, and 20 bases lay in between. The germline gives CDR1 SGHTA, CDR2 FQGNSA. The CDR3 nucleotides are TGTGCCAGCAGCTTATCTTTATATAGTCCAGCACGGCCCCAGCATTTT. Its protein is CASSLSLYSPARPQHF.

The rearrangement joins TRBV6-5 to TRBJ2-7, with 8 bases matching TRBD2. The CDR3 has 13 amino acids. Per the germline V gene, CDR1 is MNHEY and CDR2 is SVGAGI. Trimming at V came to 5 bases and at J to 2 bases, leaving 2 bases not matched to a gene. CDR3 residues: CASSTGGTYEQYF. The CDR3 region has the DNA TGTGCCAGCAGTACGGGGGGGACCTACGAGCAGTACTTC.